These 32 T cell receptor beta chains were sequenced from one sample in a study of cytomegalovirus exposure and HLA in healthy donors. Only in-frame clones appear in the TCRdb table, and some are missing; sequencing was by immunoSEQ multiplex PCR. Of 200,000 to 300,000 clones in the sample, more than 75% were seen once. The sample consisted of PBMCs. These receptors all come from a man between 18 and 35 years old in good health and CMV-seronegative.

The J gene is TRBJ2-7, the V gene TRBV2; 7 nucleotides align to TRBD2. The V segment lost 7 bases and the J segment 3 bases; nucleotides outside the gene matches: 9. This CDR3 has 14 residues. Germline-derived CDR1 and CDR2 are SNHLY and FYNNEI. DNA of the CDR3: TGTGCCAGCATCTTGGAGGGAGGGAACTACGAGCAGTACTTC. As protein: CASILEGGNYEQYF. The whole variable domain, filled in from reference TRBV2 and TRBJ2-7, reads EPEVTQTPSHQVTQMGQEVILRCVPISNHLYFYWYRQILGQKVEFLVSFYNNEISEKSEIFDDQFSVERPDGSNFTLKIRSTKLEDSAMYFCASILEGGNYEQYFGPGTRLTVT.

This clone was counted only a few times. The CDR3 region is CASSEYPTYGYTF. In DNA form, the CDR3 reads TGTGCCAGCAGTGAATACCCGACATATGGCTACACCTTC. The chain uses TRBV25-1 and TRBJ1-2; no clear D gene. There are 13 residues in the CDR3. From germline, CDR1 is MGHDK and CDR2 SYGVNS. V lost 0 bases, J lost 5 bases, and 7 bases lay in between.

The V and J genes are TRBV7-3 and TRBJ2-3; TRBD1 matches at 10 bases. The CDR3 is made up of 16 amino acids. V dropped 5 bases and J dropped 4; count of bases not matched to a gene: 9. Germline CDR1 and CDR2: SGHTA and FQGTGA. CDR3 protein: CASSITGTGVADTQYF. The CDR3 coding sequence is TGTGCCAGCAGCATCACCGGGACAGGGGTCGCAGATACGCAGTATTTT.

J is TRBJ2-7 and V is TRBV27, with 12 nucleotides matching TRBD2. The V segment lost 2 bases and the J segment 0 bases; nucleotides outside the gene matches: 5. The CDR3 sequence is 17 residues long. CDR1 and CDR2 from the germline V gene are MNHEY and SMNVEV (reference sequence). CDR3: CASSLRPTSGSSYEQYF. CDR3 DNA: TGTGCCAGCAGTTTAAGGCCGACTAGCGGGAGCTCCTACGAGCAGTACTTC.

The chain employs TRBV28 and TRBJ2-1; 13 positions agree with TRBD2. CDR3 size: 13 residues. The V and J ends lost 7 bases and 7 bases, in that order; junction bases with no gene match: 1. Germline-derived CDR1 and CDR2 are MDHEN and SYDVKM. CDR3 sequence: CASILAGGNEQFF. Written as DNA, the CDR3 is TGTGCCAGCATACTAGCGGGGGGGAATGAGCAGTTCTTC.

The table lists this clone with a count of one. The chain is built from TRBV5-1 and TRBJ2-7; TRBD1 aligns across 9 bases. The junction had 4 bases not matched to a gene; V was cut back by 0 bases and J by 3 bases. Germline CDR1 SGHRS, CDR2 YFSETQ. CDR3 length equals 15 residues. The CDR3 spells CASSLAVGQGYEQYF. DNA for the CDR3: TGCGCCAGCAGCTTGGCCGTGGGACAGGGCTACGAGCAGTACTTC. Supplemented by reference TRBV5-1 and TRBJ2-7, the full variable domain reads KAGVTQTPRYLIKTRGQQVTLSCSPISGHRSVSWYQQTPGQGLQFLFEYFSETQRNKGNFPGRFSGRQFSNSRSEMNVSTLELGDSALYLCASSLAVGQGYEQYFGPGTRLTVT.

The V and J genes are TRBV30 and TRBJ2-7, with 8 bases lining up with TRBD2. This CDR3 comprises 13 residues. In germline, CDR1 is GTSNPN, CDR2 SVGIG (reference sequence). V gave up 7 bases and J gave up 5 bases; unmatched junction bases: 10. The CDR3 reads CAFRSAGVHEQYF. The CDR3 DNA reads TGTGCCTTCAGGTCAGCGGGAGTCCACGAGCAGTACTTC.

DNA of the CDR3: TGTGCCAGCAGTTTCGGCAGGGAACAGCCCCAGCATTTT. Its translation is CASSFGREQPQHF. This chain uses TRBV27 with TRBJ1-5; D possibly corresponds to TRBD1 (5 bases). Trimming stripped 3 bases from V and 7 bases from J, with 10 bases between. The CDR3 is made up of 13 amino acids. Germline CDR1 reads MNHEY; CDR2 reads SMNVEV (reference sequence).

The chain joins TRBV28 to TRBJ2-7; the match to TRBD1 covers 10 bases. The germline V gene encodes CDR1 MDHEN and CDR2 SYDVKM. The CDR3 covers 14 residues. V shed 6 bases, J shed 2 bases, and the junction held 4 bases outside the gene matches. DNA of the CDR3: TGTGCCAGCAGACCGGGACAGGGGACCTACGAGCAGTACTTC. It yields the protein CASRPGQGTYEQYF.

This clone came up a few times. One end of the junction is discordant with germline, which a read error may explain. The chain combines TRBV6-5 with TRBJ1-6; D remains ambiguous. This CDR3 spans 14 amino acids. Germline values: CDR1 MNHEY, CDR2 SVGAGI. CDR3: CDSKEKELGSPLHF. Here the CDR3 DNA reads TGTGACAGCAAGGAGAAGGAGTTAGGTTCACCCCTCCACTTT.

V and J are TRBV19 and TRBJ2-7; 7 bases match TRBD1. Germline V gene lookup returns CDR1 LNHDA and CDR2 SQIVND (reference sequence). V dropped 5 bases and J dropped 5; count of bases not matched to a gene: 15. The CDR3 has 16 amino acids. CDR3 DNA: TGTGCCAGTAGTTCCCATCGACAGGGCGAAGTCGACGAGCAGTACTTC. Translating gives CASSSHRQGEVDEQYF.

The chain employs TRBV18 and TRBJ2-6; TRBD2 might be the D (6 bases). The ends were cut back, 1 base at V and 4 bases at J, with 20 bases in the middle. Germline assignment: CDR1 KGHSH and CDR2 LQKENI. CDR3 length: 19 amino acids. CDR3 nucleotide sequence: TGTGCCAGCTCACCACGGCAGGCCCTACGGGAGCGCGGGGCCAACGTCCTGACTTTC. Protein: CASSPRQALRERGANVLTF.

In the case of this clone: This CDR3 is also generated by other DNA sequences in the sample. This rearrangement joins TRBV11-2 to TRBJ2-7, with 8 bases fitting TRBD2. The CDR3 loop spans 14 amino acids. The ends lost 1 base at V and 2 bases at J; junction bases unmatched: 1. CDR1 and CDR2 (germline): SGHAT, FQNNGV. For the CDR3, the DNA is TGTGCCAGCAGCTTAGTGCGGGGGGCCTACGAGCAGTACTTC. Translated: CASSLVRGAYEQYF. The full variable domain, rest sourced from reference TRBV11-2 and TRBJ2-7, is EAGVAQSPRYKIIEKRQSVAFWCNPISGHATLYWYQQILGQGPKLLIQFQNNGVVDDSQLPKDRFSAERLKGVDSTLKIQPAKLEDSAVYLCASSLVRGAYEQYFGPGTRLTVT.

V and J are TRBV6-5 and TRBJ2-1; possible D gene TRBD2, 6 bases. This CDR3 region has 13 residues. The germline V gene encodes CDR1 MNHEY and CDR2 SVGAGI. Trimming shortened V by 0 bases and J by 9 bases, and 9 bases separated the two germline ends. CDR3 sequence reads: CASSYSRGTEQFF. CDR3 nucleotide sequence: TGTGCCAGCAGTTACTCCCGCGGGACTGAGCAGTTCTTC.

The chain has TRBV5-1 and TRBJ2-5; D perhaps matches TRBD1 (5 bases). The CDR3 spans 15 residues. The V gene lost 1 base and the J gene lost 2 bases, with 12 bases spanning the gap. Germline V gene lookup returns CDR1 SGHRS and CDR2 YFSETQ. The chain's CDR3 is CASSLIPREQETQYF. DNA for the CDR3: TGCGCCAGCAGCTTGATCCCCAGGGAACAAGAGACCCAGTACTTC.

This clone appeared once. V is TRBV5-5 and J is TRBJ1-1; 7 positions agree with TRBD1. This CDR3 spans 12 amino acids. Germline V gene data show CDR1 as SGHKS and CDR2 as YYEKEE (reference sequence). After removal of 0 bases from V and 8 bases from J, the junction contained 1 base not matched to a gene. The CDR3: CASSLGGQEAFF. The DNA for the CDR3 is TGTGCCAGCAGCTTGGGGGGACAGGAAGCTTTCTTT.

The chain joins TRBV11-2 to TRBJ1-6; TRBD1 matches at 10 bases. Losses at the gene ends were 6 bases for V and 7 bases for J; bases not matched to a gene: 9. Germline CDR1 SGHAT, CDR2 FQNNGV. The length of the CDR3 is 16 residues. CDR3: CASRTSSGQGNSPLHF. CDR3 nucleotide sequence: TGTGCCAGCAGGACGTCCTCGGGACAGGGGAATTCACCCCTCCACTTT.

V is TRBV11-2 and J is TRBJ2-7, with a possible D match to TRBD2 (5 bases). This CDR3 region has 15 residues. Germline CDR1 reads SGHAT; CDR2 reads FQNNGV. Trimming left V 5 bases short and J 5 bases short, with 19 bases between. CDR3: CASSPSGNPSDEQYF. CDR3 nucleotides: TGTGCCAGCAGCCCCTCCGGGAACCCCTCTGACGAGCAGTACTTC.

The rearrangement uses TRBV27 and TRBJ2-7; 8 bases match TRBD2. J gave up 4 bases and V 7 bases, and 9 bases lay outside the gene matches. The CDR3 runs 14 residues. CDR1 and CDR2 from the germline V gene are MNHEY and SMNVEV (reference sequence). This CDR3 is CASTRAGEMYEQYF. In DNA, the CDR3 is TGTGCCAGCACAAGAGCGGGAGAGATGTACGAGCAGTACTTC.

The chain combines TRBV28 with TRBJ1-2; D ambiguous. The CDR3 length is 10 residues. V was pared by 8 bases and J by 8 bases, with 9 bases between. Germline V lookup: CDR1 MDHEN, CDR2 SYDVKM. CDR3: CASLGVGYTF. CDR3 nucleotide sequence: TGTGCCAGCCTCGGGGTAGGCTACACCTTC.

The chain recombines TRBV7-2 with TRBJ1-2, with D possibly TRBD1 on 6 matching bases. The CDR3 runs to 16 residues. Germline values: CDR1 SGHTA, CDR2 FQGNSA. V lost 1 base, J lost 7 bases, and 19 bases lay in between. Here the CDR3 reads CASSLGGDGGRRGYTF. The CDR3 DNA reads as TGTGCCAGCAGCTTAGGAGGGGATGGGGGCCGGCGTGGCTACACCTTC.

This rearrangement joins TRBV6-5 to TRBJ1-1; D is perhaps TRBD1 (5 bases). Trimming took 8 bases from V and 2 from J, leaving 9 bases between them. CDR3 length: 12 amino acids. Per the germline V gene, CDR1 is MNHEY and CDR2 is SVGAGI. Here the CDR3 reads CASQGTNTEAFF. The DNA for the CDR3 is TGTGCCAGCCAGGGCACAAACACTGAAGCTTTCTTT.

The chain couples TRBV28 to TRBJ1-1; TRBD1 aligns across 8 bases. The germline V gene encodes CDR1 MDHEN and CDR2 SYDVKM. The CDR3 has 18 residues. V dropped 5 bases and J dropped 4; count of bases not matched to a gene: 18. CDR3: CASSTGQATGALGTEAFF. The CDR3 DNA is TGTGCCAGCAGTACTGGACAGGCGACAGGGGCCTTAGGCACTGAAGCTTTCTTT.

The CDR3 here is CASSEIRGIAYEQYF. For the CDR3, the DNA is TGTGCCAGCAGTGAAATTAGGGGTATTGCCTACGAGCAGTACTTC. The gene calls are TRBV6-1 and TRBJ2-7; weak D call: TRBD1 (5 bases). Trimming stripped 2 bases from V and 2 bases from J, with 13 bases between. The CDR3 is 15 amino acids. Germline CDR1 and CDR2: MNHNS and SASEGT.

V and J are TRBV2 and TRBJ2-7, with no clear D. This CDR3 region has 11 residues. Germline V CDR1 and CDR2: SNHLY, FYNNEI. V was cut by 6 bases and J by 6 bases, with 9 bases left in between. In DNA form, the CDR3 reads TGTGCCAGCAGCCACTTTGGCGAGCAGTACTTC. This encodes CASSHFGEQYF.

The chain joins TRBV29-1 to TRBJ2-2; a possible D gene is TRBD2 (5 bases). Germline CDR1 SQVTM, CDR2 ANQGSEA. Trimming removed 7 bases from V and 5 bases from J, with 11 bases in between. CDR3 length: 12 amino acids. CDR3 sequence (DNA): TGCAGCGGCACCCCGGGAACCGGGGAGCTGTTTTTT. It translates to CSGTPGTGELFF.

The chain recombines TRBV15 with TRBJ2-2; the D gene is possibly TRBD2 (5 bases). Germline CDR1 is LNHNV and CDR2 is YYDKDF (reference sequence). The V and J ends lost 1 base and 8 bases respectively, with 14 bases between them. This CDR3 has 15 residues. CDR3 sequence reads: CATSRGEAVAGELFF. CDR3 in DNA: TGTGCCACCAGCAGAGGCGAGGCGGTAGCGGGGGAGCTGTTTTTT.

The chain combines TRBV4-3 with TRBJ2-7; maybe TRBD1 (7 bases). The CDR3 loop spans 17 amino acids. Trimming pared 1 base from V and 0 bases from J, leaving 16 bases between. Germline CDR1 and CDR2: LGHNA and YSLEER. The CDR3 nucleotides read TGCGCCAGCAGCCAAGGAACCCAGGGGGGATCCTCCTACGAGCAGTACTTC. Protein sequence: CASSQGTQGGSSYEQYF.

J is TRBJ2-3 and V is TRBV27; 10 bases match TRBD2. J was trimmed by 4 bases and V by 0 bases; bases with no gene match: 19. Germline values: CDR1 MNHEY, CDR2 SMNVEV (reference sequence). This CDR3 is 21 amino acids long. The CDR3 nucleotides are TGTGCCAGCAGTTTATCGTTCTCTTGGTCTAGCGGGGGCCGAGGGGCAGATACGCAGTATTTT. Translated, it gives CASSLSFSWSSGGRGADTQYF.

To note about this clone: The identical CDR3 is also encoded by other nucleotide sequences in the sample. V is TRBV5-1 and J is TRBJ2-3; no firm D call. CDR1 is SGHRS and CDR2 is YFSETQ in the germline V gene. The CDR3 totals 14 residues. V shed 0 bases and J shed 2 bases, with 7 bases lying between them. The chain's CDR3 is CASSLGLVTDTQYF. CDR3 coding DNA: TGCGCCAGCAGCTTGGGACTGGTCACAGATACGCAGTATTTT. Full variable domain (outside the CDR3, taken from reference TRBV5-1 and TRBJ2-3): KAGVTQTPRYLIKTRGQQVTLSCSPISGHRSVSWYQQTPGQGLQFLFEYFSETQRNKGNFPGRFSGRQFSNSRSEMNVSTLELGDSALYLCASSLGLVTDTQYFGPGTRLTVL.

The rearrangement joins TRBV4-3 to TRBJ2-7; 8 nucleotides line up with TRBD1. V dropped 4 bases and J dropped 3; count of bases not matched to a gene: 2. CDR1 and CDR2 (germline): LGHNA, YSLEER. The length of the CDR3 is 13 residues. The CDR3 protein is CASSRGQGYEQYF. The CDR3 DNA follows: TGCGCCAGCAGCCGTGGACAGGGCTACGAGCAGTACTTC.

The gene calls are TRBV9 and TRBJ1-4; D gene uncertain. Germline V gives CDR1 SGDLS, CDR2 YYNGEE. The CDR3 sequence is 13 residues long. V was trimmed by 3 bases and J by 5 bases, leaving 8 bases between them. Here the CDR3 DNA reads TGTGCCAGCAGCGCAACGGGGAATGAAAAACTGTTTTTT. As protein: CASSATGNEKLFF.